This T cell receptor (beta chain) was captured by sequencing in a study of T cells in Graves' hyperthyroidism and ophthalmopathy. TCR beta CDR3 regions were amplified from RNA transcripts. The HTBI primer set served for first-round RT-PCR of the TCR CDR3. MiXCR was run by TCRdb on the multiplex PCR reads, yielding one entry per CDR3 protein. The sample lists more than 500,000 distinct CDR3 sequences, 40% to 50% occurring once. Diagnosis rested on symptoms, serum thyroxine and TRAb, thyroid ultrasound, and orbital computed tomography. This CDR3 is built from 15 residues. V dropped 2 bases and J dropped 3 bases, with 13 bases sitting between them. CDR1 is MNHEY, CDR2 SVGAGI, per germline.

This receptor was identified in an adult woman with Graves' disease, either hyperthyroidism or ophthalmopathy (not recorded which). The chain couples TRBV6-5 to TRBJ1-1; D remains unclear. Sequencing was carried out using peripheral blood or thyroid tissue (not recorded which). The CDR3 sequence: CASSYEWRVDTEAFF. Written as DNA, the CDR3 is TGTGCCAGCAGTTACGAGTGGCGCGTAGACACTGAAGCTTTCTTT.